A selection of T cell receptor beta chains follows, all from one sample in a study of long-term antiretroviral therapy in people with HIV. Here immunoSEQ multiplex PCR was the method, and the copy in TCRdb shows in-frame clones only, minus some. The table shows about 19,000 clones, with roughly 78% occurring only once. Sequencing used unsorted PBMCs, obtained at the start of antiretroviral therapy, before treatment. The receptors derive from a man aged 18 to 35 with HIV. Both conserved end residues are trimmed from each CDR3.

TRBJ1-1 11 TRBV7-9 ASAPSVNTEAF
TRBJ2-7 13 TRBV9 ASSGGTSGNYEQY
TRBJ2-3 9 TRBV7-9 ASSSTDTQY
TRBJ2-7 12 TRBV9 ASSAPDWDDEQY
TRBJ2-7 14 TRBV27 ASSLSGGGSSYEQY
TRBJ1-5 12 TRBV27 ASRLQFSNQPQH
TRBJ2-3 12 TRBV4-3 ASSPWTVTDTQY
TRBJ2-2 14 TRBV1 TSSQGTRQGAGELF
TRBJ2-7 12 TRBV28 ASSLRREPYEQY
TRBJ2-2 11 TRBV27 ASSVTSDGELF
TRBJ2-7 14 TRBV7-8 ASSSNRDPRGLEQY
TRBJ2-1 16 TRBV4-3 ASSQVPTTGVPINEQF
TRBJ2-4 13 TRBV5-6 ASSFIQTAKNIQY
TRBJ2-7 11 TRBV29-1 SVETPGSYEQY
TRBJ1-4 13 TRBV7-6 ASSLDPGGNEKLF
TRBJ2-5 13 TRBV7-9 ASSLLSPDQDTQY
TRBJ2-3 13 TRBV18 ASEPLTGRTDTQY
TRBJ1-5 13 TRBV28 ASRPTGGTYQPQH
TRBJ2-3 18 TRBV2 ASSEAPIAGGPIGTDTQY
TRBJ2-1 12 TRBV7-9 ASSLDRNHNEQF
TRBJ2-3 15 TRBV9 ASSVAGTGLSTDTQY
TRBJ2-7 10 TRBV5-1 ASSLTLYEQY
TRBJ2-6 14 TRBV2 ASNFFTGSGANVLT
TRBJ2-2 12 TRBV6-6 ASKAGGNTGELF
TRBJ2-7 13 TRBV6-6 ASSHMHGGYYEQY
TRBJ1-1 12 TRBV19 ASSSTGSRREAF
TRBJ1-3 13 TRBV15 ATSSGLGSGNTIY
TRBJ2-1 13 TRBV5-6 ASRKDGGIYNEQF
TRBJ2-7 14 TRBV5-6 ASSLVSGTSAYEQY
TRBJ2-3 16 TRBV7-2 ASSLLLAGIRSTDTQY
TRBJ2-1 17 TRBV7-8 ASSPRGRASGPSYNEQF
TRBJ1-1 13 TRBV19 ASNPLNSWVTEAF
TRBJ2-7 11 TRBV14 ASSQRVSYEQY
TRBJ2-3 10 TRBV25-1 ASGGGPDTQY
TRBJ1-2 11 TRBV30 AWSGTGKDGYT
TRBJ1-2 12 TRBV2 ASLEQGQSLGYT
TRBJ1-1 11 TRBV28 ASSVTGSAEAF
TRBJ2-1 14 TRBV6-1 ASSASWREGPNEQF
TRBJ1-3 13 TRBV27 ASSFRQGAGNTIY
TRBJ1-3 12 TRBV19 ASKTGSSGNTIY
TRBJ2-5 14 TRBV9 ASRLSGTSVKETQY
TRBJ1-1 11 TRBV5-5 ASTKGQGVEAF
TRBJ2-7 11 TRBV5-1 ASSSPPFDEQY
TRBJ1-5 14 TRBV4-1 ASSQDAGDSNQPQH